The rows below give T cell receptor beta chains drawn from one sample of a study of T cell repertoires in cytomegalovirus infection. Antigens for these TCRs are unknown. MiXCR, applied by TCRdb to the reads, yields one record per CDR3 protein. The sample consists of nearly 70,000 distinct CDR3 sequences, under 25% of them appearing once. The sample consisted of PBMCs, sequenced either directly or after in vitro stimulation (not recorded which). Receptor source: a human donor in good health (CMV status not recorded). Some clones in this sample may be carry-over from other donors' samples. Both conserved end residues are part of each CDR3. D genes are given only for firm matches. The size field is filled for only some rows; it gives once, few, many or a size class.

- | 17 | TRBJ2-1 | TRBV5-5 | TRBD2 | TGTGCCAGCAGCCCCTGGACTAGCGGGAGCTCCTACAATGAGCAGTTCTTC | CASSPWTSGSSYNEQFF
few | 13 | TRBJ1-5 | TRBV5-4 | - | TGTGCCAGCAGTTCAGGGAGCAATCAGCCCCAGCATTTT | CASSSGSNQPQHF
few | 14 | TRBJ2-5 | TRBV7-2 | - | TGTGCCAGCAGCTTAGGGGGAGGCGTAGAGACCCAGTACTTC | CASSLGGGVETQYF
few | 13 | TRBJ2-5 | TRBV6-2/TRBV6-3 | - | TGTGCCAGCAGTTCGAGACCGGGAGAGACCCAGTACTTC | CASSSRPGETQYF
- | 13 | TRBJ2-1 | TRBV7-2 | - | TGTGCCAGCAGTCCGGATCCCTACAATGAGCAGTTCTTC | CASSPDPYNEQFF
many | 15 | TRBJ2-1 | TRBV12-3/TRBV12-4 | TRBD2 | TGTGCCAGCAGTTTGTCGGGGAGGGCCGGACTTGTGCAGTTCTTC | CASSLSGRAGLVQFF
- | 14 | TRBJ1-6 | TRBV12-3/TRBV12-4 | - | TGTGCCAGCAGTTTAGCGGGGGGCAGACCACCCCTCCACTTT | CASSLAGGRPPLHF
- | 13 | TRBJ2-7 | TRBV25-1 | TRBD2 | TGTGCCAGCCAAGACCTAGCGGCCTACGAGCAGTACTTC | CASQDLAAYEQYF
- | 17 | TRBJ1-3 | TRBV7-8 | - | TGTGCCAGCAGCTTAGAGTTATCCTGGCAGGATGGAAACACCATATATTTT | CASSLELSWQDGNTIYF
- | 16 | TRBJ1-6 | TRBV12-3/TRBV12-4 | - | TGTGCCAGCAGTTATGGGATGGGGGGCTCAGGTTCACCCCTCCACTTT | CASSYGMGGSGSPLHF
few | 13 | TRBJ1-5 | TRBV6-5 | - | - | CASSFGPVAARHF
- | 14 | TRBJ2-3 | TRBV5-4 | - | TGTGCCAGCAGCTTGAGTTTGAACACAGATACGCAGTATTTT | CASSLSLNTDTQYF
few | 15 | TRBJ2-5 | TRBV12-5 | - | TGTGCTAGTGTTGCGAACAAAGATGGAAAAGGGACCCAGTACTTC | CASVANKDGKGTQYF
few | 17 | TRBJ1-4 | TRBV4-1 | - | TGCGCCTCGACTCGGGGGCGAAGGGGACCGGGGGATGAAAAACTGTTTTTT | CASTRGRRGPGDEKLFF
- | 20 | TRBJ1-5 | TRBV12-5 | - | TGTGCTAGTGGTTTGAGTTGGGAGACTGATACGTTGTATAGCAATCAGCCCCAGCATTTT | CASGLSWETDTLYSNQPQHF
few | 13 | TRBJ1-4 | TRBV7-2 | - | TGTGCCAGCAGCTTAGACCTTAATGAAAAACTGTTTTTT | CASSLDLNEKLFF
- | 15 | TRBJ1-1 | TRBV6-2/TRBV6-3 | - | TGTGCCAGCAGTTACTCGATCAGTTCGAACACTGAAGCTTTCTTT | CASSYSISSNTEAFF
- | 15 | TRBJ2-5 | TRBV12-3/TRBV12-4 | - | TGTGCCAGCAGTTTTGGGGAGAGAGTAGAAGAGACCCAGTACTTC | CASSFGERVEETQYF
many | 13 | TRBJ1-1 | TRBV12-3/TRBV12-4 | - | TGTGCCAACTCCGGCGGGGGGCCTACTGAAGCTTTCTTT | CANSGGGPTEAFF
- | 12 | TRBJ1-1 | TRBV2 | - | TGTGCCAGCAGTCGTGGGGACACTGAAGCTTTCTTT | CASSRGDTEAFF
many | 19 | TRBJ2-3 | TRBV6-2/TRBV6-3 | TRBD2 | TGTGCCAGCAGTTACTCCGGGACTAGCGGAACCTCTAGCACAGATACGCAGTATTTT | CASSYSGTSGTSSTDTQYF
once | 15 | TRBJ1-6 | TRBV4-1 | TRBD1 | TGCGCCAGCAGCCAAGGGCTCAGGGGGAATTCACCCCTCCACTTT | CASSQGLRGNSPLHF
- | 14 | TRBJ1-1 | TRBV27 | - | TGTGCCAGCAGTTTTGGATATATGAACACTGAAGCTTTCTTT | CASSFGYMNTEAFF
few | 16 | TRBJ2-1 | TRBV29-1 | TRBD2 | TGCAGCGTTGATGATAGCGGGAGGGCCTTCTACAATGAGCAGTTCTTC | CSVDDSGRAFYNEQFF
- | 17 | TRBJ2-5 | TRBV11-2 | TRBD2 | TGTGCCAGCAGCTTAGATCGGTTCCGCCCGGGAGGAGAGACCCAGTACTTC | CASSLDRFRPGGETQYF
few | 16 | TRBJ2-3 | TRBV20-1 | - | TGCAGTGCTAGGCCGGGGAGAAGAGGGACGACAGATACGCAGTATTTT | CSARPGRRGTTDTQYF
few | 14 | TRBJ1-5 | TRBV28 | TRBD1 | TGTGCCTCCGGGGTGGCAGGGGGCTTTCAGCCCCAGCATTTT | CASGVAGGFQPQHF
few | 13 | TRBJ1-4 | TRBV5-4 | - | TGTGCCAGCAGCTCCGGGGGAGGGGAAAAACTGTTTTTT | CASSSGGGEKLFF
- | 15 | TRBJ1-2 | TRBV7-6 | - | TGTGCCAGCAGCTTAGGTACGCAGGGGAGACATGGCTACACCTTC | CASSLGTQGRHGYTF
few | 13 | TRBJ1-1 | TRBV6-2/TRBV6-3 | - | TGTGCCAGCTACAGGGCTGGGAACACTGAAGCTTTCTTT | CASYRAGNTEAFF
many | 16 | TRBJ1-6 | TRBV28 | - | TGTGCCAGCAGTTTTGGTCGTAGCTCCTATAATTCACCCCTCCACTTT | CASSFGRSSYNSPLHF
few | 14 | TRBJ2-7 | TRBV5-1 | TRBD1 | TGCGCCAGCAGCTCCGGGACAGGGGGATACGAGCAGTACTTC | CASSSGTGGYEQYF
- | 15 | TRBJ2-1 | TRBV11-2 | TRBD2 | TGTGCCAGCAGCCCTTCCACGGGACTAGGGAATAAGCAGTTCTTC | CASSPSTGLGNKQFF
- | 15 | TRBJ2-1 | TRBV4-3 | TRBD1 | TGCGCCAGCAGCCAAGAGGGACAGGGGCGGAATGAGCAGTTCTTC | CASSQEGQGRNEQFF
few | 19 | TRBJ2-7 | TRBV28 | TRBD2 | TGTGCCAGCAGTTCCTCCCTCGGACTAGCGGGAGGGCTGGTCTACGAGCAGTACTTC | CASSSSLGLAGGLVYEQYF
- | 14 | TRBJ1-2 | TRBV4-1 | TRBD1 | TGCGCCAGCAGCCTACAACAGGGGGACTATGGCTACACCTTC | CASSLQQGDYGYTF
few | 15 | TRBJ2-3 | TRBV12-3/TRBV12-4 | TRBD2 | TGTGCCAGCAGCATGACTAGCAGAGGCACAGATACGCAGTATTTT | CASSMTSRGTDTQYF
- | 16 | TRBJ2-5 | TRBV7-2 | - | TGTGCCAGCAGCTTAGTGGGTGGGGCCCCCCAAGAGACCCAGTACTTC | CASSLVGGAPQETQYF
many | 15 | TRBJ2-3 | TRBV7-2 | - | TGTGCCAGCAGCCGGAGCGGGTACAGCACAGATACGCAGTATTTT | CASSRSGYSTDTQYF
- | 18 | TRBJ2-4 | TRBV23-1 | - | TGCGCCAGCAGTCAGTCCCCTTCGGGGACGCCCGAGGGAAACATTCAGTACTTC | CASSQSPSGTPEGNIQYF
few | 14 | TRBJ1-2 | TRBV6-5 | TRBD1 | TGTGCCAGCAGTCCCAGGACAGGGCCGTATGGCTACACCTTC | CASSPRTGPYGYTF
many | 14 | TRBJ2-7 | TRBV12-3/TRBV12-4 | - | TGTGCCAGCAGGGGACCGGGAAACCTCTACGAGCAGTACTTC | CASRGPGNLYEQYF
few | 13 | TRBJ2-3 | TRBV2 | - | TGTGCCAGCAGTGAGGGGGTCACAGATACGCAGTATTTT | CASSEGVTDTQYF
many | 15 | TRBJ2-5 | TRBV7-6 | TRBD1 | TGTGCCAGCAGCCGGACAGGACTTCAACAAGAGACCCAGTACTTC | CASSRTGLQQETQYF
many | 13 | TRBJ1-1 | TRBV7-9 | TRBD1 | TGTGCCAGCAGGAACACAGGGGGAACTGAAGCTTTCTTT | CASRNTGGTEAFF
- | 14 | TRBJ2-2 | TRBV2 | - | TGTGCCAGCAGTGAAAGTCCTGGCACCGGGGAGCTGTTTTTT | CASSESPGTGELFF
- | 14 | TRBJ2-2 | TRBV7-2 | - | TGTGCCAGCAGACCGCTAGCACCCACCGGGGAGCTGTTTTTT | CASRPLAPTGELFF
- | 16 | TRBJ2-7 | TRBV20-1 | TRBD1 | TGCAGTGCTAGAACGCGGGACAGGGGAAGCTCCTACGAGCAGTACTTC | CSARTRDRGSSYEQYF
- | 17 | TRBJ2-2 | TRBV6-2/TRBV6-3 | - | TGTGCCAGCAGTTACCCTAATCTCGGACCGCGCACCGGGGAGCTGTTTTTT | CASSYPNLGPRTGELFF
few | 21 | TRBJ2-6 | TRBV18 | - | TGTGCCAGCTCACCCCTGCCCCTTACAGAATTACCAGTCTCTGGGGCCAACGTCCTGACTTTC | CASSPLPLTELPVSGANVLTF